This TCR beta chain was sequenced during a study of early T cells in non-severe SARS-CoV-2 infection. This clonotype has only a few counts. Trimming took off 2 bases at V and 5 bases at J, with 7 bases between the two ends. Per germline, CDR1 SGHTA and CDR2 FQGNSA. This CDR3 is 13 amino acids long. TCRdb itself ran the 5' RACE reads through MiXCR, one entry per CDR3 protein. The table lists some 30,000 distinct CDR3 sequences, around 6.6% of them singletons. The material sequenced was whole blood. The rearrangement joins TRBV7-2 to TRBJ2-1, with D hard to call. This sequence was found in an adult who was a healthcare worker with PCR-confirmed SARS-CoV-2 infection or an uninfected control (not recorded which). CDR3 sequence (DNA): TGTGCCAGCAGCTTACGGCGGAACAATGAGCAGTTCTTC. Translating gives CASSLRRNNEQFF.